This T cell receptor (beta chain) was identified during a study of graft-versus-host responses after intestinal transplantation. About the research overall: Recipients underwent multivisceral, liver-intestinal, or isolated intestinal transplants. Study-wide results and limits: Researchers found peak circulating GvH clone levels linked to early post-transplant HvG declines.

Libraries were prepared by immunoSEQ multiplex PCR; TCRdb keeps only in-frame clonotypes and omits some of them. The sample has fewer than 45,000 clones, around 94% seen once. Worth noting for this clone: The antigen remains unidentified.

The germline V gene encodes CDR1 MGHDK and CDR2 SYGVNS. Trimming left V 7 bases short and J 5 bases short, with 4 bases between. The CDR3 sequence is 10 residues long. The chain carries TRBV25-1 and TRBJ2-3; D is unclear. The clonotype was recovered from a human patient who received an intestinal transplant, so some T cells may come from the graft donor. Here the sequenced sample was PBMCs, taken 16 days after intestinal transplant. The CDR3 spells CASTGDTQYF. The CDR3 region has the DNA TGTGCCAGCACTGGAGATACGCAGTATTTT. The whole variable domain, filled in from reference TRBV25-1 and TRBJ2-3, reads EADIYQTPRYLVIGTGKKITLECSQTMGHDKMYWYQQDPGMELHLIHYSYGVNSTEKGDLSSESTVSRIRTEHFPLTLESARPSHTSQYLCASTGDTQYFGPGTRLTVL.